This T cell receptor beta chain originates from a study of blood T cell repertoires in COVID-19. Overall study: Acute and convalescent COVID-19 samples came from the United States, Italy and Spain. T cells, B-cell-depleted T cells, or PBMCs provided the cDNA or gDNA that served as material.

The assay was immunoSEQ multiplex PCR, and TCRdb's table has in-frame clones only and misses some. The sample shows hundreds of thousands of clones, nearly 90% of them seen only once. Participants were aged about 18 to 90 years, lived in 25 or so US areas, and enrolled virtually. Up to 2 weeks before entering the study, exposed participants had met a COVID-19 case. What was sequenced was PBMCs or T cells enriched from blood (not recorded which). This receptor was identified in a man aged 25 to 40 who had been exposed to COVID-19.

CDR3 in amino acids: CASRGISSPLHF. The CDR3 DNA sequence: TGTGCCAGCCGCGGAATTAGTTCACCCCTCCACTTT. The J gene is TRBJ1-6, the V gene TRBV12-3 or TRBV12-4; D is unclear. This CDR3 has 12 amino acids. V lost 8 bases, J lost 9 bases, and 11 bases lay in between.